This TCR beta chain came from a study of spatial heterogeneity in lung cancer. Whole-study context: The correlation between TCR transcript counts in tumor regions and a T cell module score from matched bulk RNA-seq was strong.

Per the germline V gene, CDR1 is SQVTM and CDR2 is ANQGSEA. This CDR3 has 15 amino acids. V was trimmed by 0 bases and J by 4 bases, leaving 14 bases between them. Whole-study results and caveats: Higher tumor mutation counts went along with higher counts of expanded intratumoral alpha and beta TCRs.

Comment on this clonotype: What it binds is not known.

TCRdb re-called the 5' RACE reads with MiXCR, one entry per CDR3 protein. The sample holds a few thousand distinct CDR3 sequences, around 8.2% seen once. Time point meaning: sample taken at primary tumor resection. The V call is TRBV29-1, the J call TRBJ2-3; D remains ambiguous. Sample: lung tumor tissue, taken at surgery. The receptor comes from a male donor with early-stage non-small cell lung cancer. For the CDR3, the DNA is TGCAGCGTTGAAGATGGACCAGGTGGGGCAGATACGCAGTATTTT. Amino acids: CSVEDGPGGADTQYF.